The clone carrying this T cell receptor beta chain has just a few counts. The sample has other DNA sequences that encode this CDR3 too. This record belongs to a study of control samples from healthy donors and cancer patients. Using immunoSEQ multiplex PCR, the repertoire was profiled, and TCRdb retains in-frame clones only, with some absent. The repertoire consists of 15,000 to 18,000 clones, with 87% occurring once and the leading ten covering around 10%. This CDR3 region has 11 residues. V lost 5 bases, J lost 2 bases, and 4 bases lay in between. Germline CDR1 and CDR2: SGHVS and FQNEAQ. The specimen was PBMCs. This rearrangement joins TRBV7-8 to TRBJ2-7; D ambiguous. This TCR derives from an older woman with colorectal cancer. CDR3 DNA sequence: TGTGCCAGCAGCCTGACCTACGAGCAGTACTTC. Protein: CASSLTYEQYF.